This is a list of T cell receptor beta chains from one sample in a study of T cells in Graves' hyperthyroidism and ophthalmopathy. From the multiplex PCR reads, TCRdb called clonotypes with MiXCR, one entry per CDR3 protein. The sample contains around 400,000 distinct CDR3 sequences, approximately 25% of which appear only once. Sequenced input: blood. The receptors were sampled from a man in his fifties with Graves' hyperthyroidism. The CDR3 runs from the conserved cysteine through the conserved F or W. The order of the fields is J gene, clone size, V gene, D gene, CDR3 DNA, CDR3 protein. The D gene is left open where the match is weak. Where a row states a size, it is once, few, many or the class of an expanded clone; other rows omit it.

j_call: TRBJ2-3; clone_size: many; v_call: TRBV11-3; d_call: -; cdr3_nt: TGTGCCAGCAGATCTTACCCAGATACGCAGTATTTT; cdr3_aa: CASRSYPDTQYF
j_call: TRBJ2-7; clone_size: -; v_call: TRBV29-1; d_call: -; cdr3_nt: TGCAGCGTTGAGGGCAGGGGCGCGCACGAGCAGTACTTC; cdr3_aa: CSVEGRGAHEQYF
j_call: TRBJ2-5; clone_size: -; v_call: TRBV27; d_call: TRBD1; cdr3_nt: TGTGCCAGCAGTTTAGGACAGGGGGCGTGGGAGACCCAGTACTTC; cdr3_aa: CASSLGQGAWETQYF
j_call: TRBJ2-7; clone_size: few; v_call: TRBV5-4; d_call: TRBD2; cdr3_nt: TGTGCCAGCAGCTACCCCAGTTCCAGCGGGAGTACCTACGAGCAGTACTTC; cdr3_aa: CASSYPSSSGSTYEQYF
j_call: TRBJ2-3; clone_size: few; v_call: TRBV30; d_call: -; cdr3_nt: TGTGCCTGGAAGCGGGCCTCCGGTGCGTCCACAGATACGCAGTATTTT; cdr3_aa: CAWKRASGASTDTQYF
j_call: TRBJ2-1; clone_size: many; v_call: TRBV6-1; d_call: -; cdr3_nt: TGTGCCAGCAGTGTGGAACGTGCCAATGAGCAGTTCTTC; cdr3_aa: CASSVERANEQFF
j_call: TRBJ1-6; clone_size: few; v_call: TRBV30; d_call: -; cdr3_nt: TGTGCCTGGAGTCCGTGGCGGAGCTCCTATAATTCACCCCTCCACTTT; cdr3_aa: CAWSPWRSSYNSPLHF
j_call: TRBJ2-5; clone_size: few; v_call: TRBV9; d_call: -; cdr3_nt: TGTGCCAGCAGCCACTCATTCGAGTACCAAGAGACCCAGTACTTC; cdr3_aa: CASSHSFEYQETQYF
j_call: TRBJ2-3; clone_size: once; v_call: TRBV29-1; d_call: TRBD2; cdr3_nt: TGCAGCGTTCCCGGGACTAGCGGGAGCACAGATACGCAGTATTTT; cdr3_aa: CSVPGTSGSTDTQYF
j_call: TRBJ2-3; clone_size: -; v_call: TRBV20-1; d_call: TRBD2; cdr3_nt: TGCAGTGCTCTAGCGGGAGGCACAGATACGCAGTATTTT; cdr3_aa: CSALAGGTDTQYF
j_call: TRBJ2-7; clone_size: many; v_call: TRBV11-2; d_call: -; cdr3_nt: TGTGCCAGCAGCTTATTTAGGAGAGGGGATCTCGAGCAGTACTTC; cdr3_aa: CASSLFRRGDLEQYF
j_call: TRBJ1-3; clone_size: -; v_call: TRBV29-1; d_call: TRBD1; cdr3_nt: TGCAGCGTGGCCGGGACAGGGGGCGATCGCTCTGGAAACACCATATATTTT; cdr3_aa: CSVAGTGGDRSGNTIYF
j_call: TRBJ2-1; clone_size: few; v_call: TRBV5-1; d_call: TRBD2; cdr3_nt: TGCGCCAGCAGCTTGGAGTACAGCGGGGTCAATGAGCAGTTCTTC; cdr3_aa: CASSLEYSGVNEQFF
j_call: TRBJ2-1; clone_size: -; v_call: TRBV27; d_call: -; cdr3_nt: TGTGCCAGCAGTTGGGAAGTACGGAGCAATGAGCAGTTCTTC; cdr3_aa: CASSWEVRSNEQFF
j_call: TRBJ2-1; clone_size: -; v_call: TRBV9; d_call: TRBD2; cdr3_nt: TGTGCCAGCAGCGGATCCGGGACTAGCGGTATGAATGAGCAGTTCTTC; cdr3_aa: CASSGSGTSGMNEQFF
j_call: TRBJ2-5; clone_size: -; v_call: TRBV12-5; d_call: TRBD1; cdr3_nt: TGTGCTAGTGCCACCGACAGGGGCTCGGAGACCCAGTACTTC; cdr3_aa: CASATDRGSETQYF
j_call: TRBJ2-5; clone_size: -; v_call: TRBV6-5; d_call: TRBD2; cdr3_nt: TGTGCCAGCAGTTACCAAGCGGGAGGACCTTCGGAGACCCAGTACTTC; cdr3_aa: CASSYQAGGPSETQYF
j_call: TRBJ2-7; clone_size: few; v_call: TRBV4-1; d_call: -; cdr3_nt: TGCGCCAGCAGCCAAGCCTCCCGGGGTCCCTACGAGCAGTACTTC; cdr3_aa: CASSQASRGPYEQYF
j_call: TRBJ2-5; clone_size: many; v_call: TRBV6-1; d_call: -; cdr3_nt: TGTGCCAGCAGTGTGGGCCCGGGGGAGACCCAGTACTTC; cdr3_aa: CASSVGPGETQYF